These 21 T cell receptor beta chains originate from one sample sequenced in a study of cytomegalovirus exposure and HLA in healthy donors. In the PCR, 60 Vbeta and 13 Jbeta primers were used. Profiling relied on immunoSEQ multiplex PCR, and the TCRdb table lists in-frame clones only, not all of them. The sample holds around 94,000 clones, over 75% seen once. The sample consisted of PBMCs. These receptors all come from a male donor in good health and CMV-seropositive.

The V gene is TRBV9, the J gene TRBJ2-5, with D possibly being TRBD1 (7 bases). The CDR3 has 14 residues. The ends were cut back, 0 bases at V and 6 bases at J, with 12 bases in the middle. Germline CDR1 is SGDLS and CDR2 is YYNGEE. In nucleotides, the CDR3 is TGTGCCAGCAGCGTAGACAGGGGAGGACAGACCCAGTACTTC. It codes for CASSVDRGGQTQYF.

The chain recombines TRBV2 with TRBJ2-7, with 10 bases fitting TRBD1. Per the germline V gene, CDR1 is SNHLY and CDR2 is FYNNEI. J gave up 6 bases and V 5 bases, and 7 bases lay outside the gene matches. This CDR3 has 14 residues. The CDR3 here is CASSLRQGAAEQYF. The CDR3 DNA reads TGTGCCAGCAGTCTTAGACAGGGGGCAGCCGAGCAGTACTTC.

The V call is TRBV27, the J call TRBJ2-7, with TRBD1 identical over 9 bases. V was pared by 3 bases and J by 5 bases, with 5 bases of the junction left unmatched. CDR3 length: 14 residues. Germline lookup yields CDR1 MNHEY and CDR2 SMNVEV (reference sequence). CDR3 sequence: CASSFGTGTDEQYF. CDR3 DNA sequence: TGTGCCAGCAGTTTTGGGACAGGGACCGACGAGCAGTACTTC.

In this sample, this clone turned up a few times. The chain joins TRBV9 to TRBJ2-7, with 9 positions matching TRBD2. V gave up 1 base and J gave up 7 bases; unmatched junction bases: 9. The germline V gene encodes CDR1 SGDLS and CDR2 YYNGEE. This CDR3 spans 15 amino acids. DNA for the CDR3: TGTGCCAGCAGCGTACTCGCGGGGGGGCTAGTGGAGCAGTACTTC. Protein: CASSVLAGGLVEQYF.

The chain joins TRBV9 to TRBJ1-1, with TRBD1 matching 7 bases. This CDR3 is 13 amino acids long. Germline V gene sequence: CDR1 SGDLS, CDR2 YYNGEE. V was pared by 7 bases and J by 0 bases, with 3 bases of the junction left unmatched. Written as DNA, the CDR3 is TGTGCCAGCGACAGGGTGCTGAACACTGAAGCTTTCTTT. Residues: CASDRVLNTEAFF.

CDR3 coding DNA: TGTGCCAGCAGTTTACTCGGACAGGGGGCCTACAATGAGCAGTTCTTC. This codes for CASSLLGQGAYNEQFF. The chain joins TRBV28 to TRBJ2-1, with TRBD1 matching over 10 bases. The CDR3 extends over 16 amino acids. Germline loops: CDR1 MDHEN, CDR2 SYDVKM. Unmatched junction bases numbered 3, after V lost 2 bases and J lost 2 bases.

The rearrangement links TRBV28 to TRBJ2-7; D remains unclear. Germline V lookup: CDR1 MDHEN, CDR2 SYDVKM. The CDR3 is 12 residues long. V lost 2 bases, J lost 2 bases, and 4 bases lay in between. CDR3 in DNA: TGTGCCAGCAGTTTAGCGGCCTACGAGCAGTACTTC. Its protein is CASSLAAYEQYF.

The rearrangement links TRBV27 to TRBJ1-1; a weak D match, TRBD1 (6 bases). V was trimmed by 4 bases and J by 1 base, leaving 10 bases between them. The germline V gene has CDR1 MNHEY and CDR2 SMNVEV (reference sequence). The CDR3 spans 14 residues. CDR3 sequence: CASSYLQGNTEAFF. The DNA of the CDR3 is TGTGCCAGCAGTTACCTACAGGGGAACACTGAAGCTTTCTTT.

This clone was seen just once. The chain employs TRBV29-1 and TRBJ1-1; no clear D gene. The V gene lost 5 bases and the J gene lost 0 bases, with 10 bases spanning the gap. The CDR3 has 13 amino acids. CDR1 SQVTM and CDR2 ANQGSEA come from the germline V gene. The CDR3 here is CSVRGRVNTEAFF. CDR3 in DNA: TGCAGCGTTCGAGGGAGAGTGAACACTGAAGCTTTCTTT.

This sequence joins TRBV11-2 and TRBJ1-4; D call uncertain. CDR1 is SGHAT and CDR2 is FQNNGV in the germline V gene. Trimming left V 3 bases short and J 3 bases short, with 11 bases between. This CDR3 contains 15 residues. The CDR3 DNA reads as TGTGCCAGCAGCTTGTTAGGAGGATCTAATGAAAAACTGTTTTTT. It encodes CASSLLGGSNEKLFF.

The chain combines TRBV5-1 with TRBJ1-3, with D tentatively TRBD1 (6 bases). This CDR3 comprises 17 residues. Between the trimmed V and J ends, which lost 1 base and 2 bases, there was a span of 16 bases. Germline values: CDR1 SGHRS, CDR2 YFSETQ. CDR3 coding DNA: TGCGCCAGCAGCTTGTCCGGGACACCCTCGGCTGGAAACACCATATATTTT. It translates to CASSLSGTPSAGNTIYF.

The chain has TRBV18 and TRBJ1-1; maybe TRBD1 (5 bases). The length of the CDR3 is 15 residues. CDR1 is KGHSH and CDR2 is LQKENI in the germline V gene. The V end was cut by 3 bases, the J end by 4 bases, with 15 bases between. In DNA form, the CDR3 reads TGTGCCAGCTCACCCGGGGTGGGGGGAGGCACTGAAGCTTTCTTT. This gives the protein CASSPGVGGGTEAFF.

The chain has TRBV4-1 and TRBJ2-2, with 9 bases fitting TRBD1. This CDR3 region has 16 residues. CDR1 MGHRA and CDR2 YSYEKL come from the germline V gene. V trimming: 5 bases; J trimming: 17 bases; junction bases outside the gene matches: 21. The CDR3 sequence is CASSGAGQGYTGEPFF. The DNA of the CDR3 is TGCGCCAGCAGCGGAGCGGGACAGGGCTACACCGGGGAGCCTTTTTTT.

The table lists this clone with a few counts. The chain joins TRBV7-9 to TRBJ1-5; D gene ambiguous. V dropped 10 bases and J dropped 6 bases, with 19 bases sitting between them. CDR3 length equals 14 residues. CDR1 is SEHNR and CDR2 is FQNEAQ in the germline V gene (reference sequence). CDR3 residues: CATSTQDWIQPQHF. The DNA of the CDR3 is TGTGCCACCTCAACGCAGGATTGGATTCAGCCCCAGCATTTT.

J is TRBJ1-2 and V is TRBV25-1; no clear D. This CDR3 comprises 11 residues. With 1 base removed from V and 8 bases from J, the gap between germline ends came to 5 bases. CDR1 is MGHDK, CDR2 SYGVNS, per germline. CDR3 coding DNA: TGTGCCAGCAGTGAATTAACAGGCTACACCTTC. Its protein product is CASSELTGYTF.

V and J are TRBV19 and TRBJ2-7; TRBD1 is a possible D gene (6 bases). Trimming shortened V by 4 bases and J by 3 bases, and 13 bases separated the two germline ends. The CDR3 length is 14 residues. The germline gives CDR1 LNHDA, CDR2 SQIVND (reference sequence). The CDR3 DNA reads as TGTGCCAGTAGTAAGGGACACGGAAACTACGAGCAGTACTTC. Amino acid sequence: CASSKGHGNYEQYF.

The chain is built from TRBV9 and TRBJ1-2; 9 nucleotides line up with TRBD1. V trimming: 5 bases; J trimming: 10 bases; junction bases outside the gene matches: 9. This CDR3 has 13 amino acids. Germline CDR1 reads SGDLS; CDR2 reads YYNGEE. The chain's CDR3 is CASSGWTGADYTF. CDR3 nucleotides: TGTGCCAGCAGTGGATGGACAGGGGCGGACTACACCTTC. The whole variable domain, remainder taken from reference TRBV9 and TRBJ1-2, is DSGVTQTPKHLITATGQRVTLRCSPRSGDLSVYWYQQSLDQGLQFLIQYYNGEERAKGNILERFSAQQFPDLHSELNLSSLELGDSALYFCASSGWTGADYTFGSGTRLTVV.

The V call is TRBV6-5, the J call TRBJ1-2, with 7 nucleotides matching TRBD1. Trimming at V came to 8 bases and at J to 2 bases, leaving 8 bases not matched to a gene. The CDR3 consists of 14 residues. CDR1 and CDR2 (germline): MNHEY, SVGAGI. In DNA, the CDR3 is TGTGCCAGCGGCGACAGGGTCTCCAACTATGGCTACACCTTC. This translates into CASGDRVSNYGYTF.

By its share, this clone is medium-sized. The chain combines TRBV28 with TRBJ2-7; tentatively, D is TRBD1 (6 bases). This CDR3 spans 14 amino acids. V lost 3 bases and J 0 bases, leaving 9 bases between the germline ends. CDR1 and CDR2 from the germline V gene are MDHEN and SYDVKM. For the CDR3, the DNA is TGTGCCAGCAGTTTCAGGGGAAACTCCTACGAGCAGTACTTC. Its translation: CASSFRGNSYEQYF. Filled out from reference TRBV28 and TRBJ2-7, the complete variable domain reads DVKVTQSSRYLVKRTGEKVFLECVQDMDHENMFWYRQDPGLGLRLIYFSYDVKMKEKGDIPEGYSVSREKKERFSLILESASTNQTSMYLCASSFRGNSYEQYFGPGTRLTVT.

The rearrangement uses TRBV2 and TRBJ2-3; 8 bases fit TRBD1. CDR1 is SNHLY, CDR2 FYNNEI, per germline. The CDR3 runs to 15 residues. V was pared by 4 bases and J by 2 bases, with 5 bases of the junction left unmatched. Here the CDR3 DNA reads TGTGCCAGCAGTGGGGACAGGATGGACACAGATACGCAGTATTTT. This gives the protein CASSGDRMDTDTQYF.

This clone was counted only a few times. Distinct nucleotide sequences in the sample also encode this CDR3. The chain recombines TRBV30 with TRBJ2-3; D might be TRBD2 (5 bases). The CDR3 sequence is 10 residues long. The germline V gene encodes CDR1 GTSNPN and CDR2 SVGIG (reference sequence). Trimming pared 5 bases from V and 6 bases from J, leaving 6 bases between. The CDR3 region has the DNA TGTGCCTGGGGACTTGATACGCAGTATTTT. Its translation is CAWGLDTQYF.